This T cell receptor beta chain originates from a study of metastatic and nonmetastatic thyroid tumors. Study overall: Across blood and tumor or nodule tissue, repertoires from malignant and benign thyroid patients were compared with one another.

Overall study findings and caveats: Significantly higher TCR beta diversity was reportedly seen in malignant thyroid tumors than benign nodules, in blood and tumor.

No treatment had been given to any patient before thyroid surgery. Per the authors' pipeline: The authors used CDR3 differences across clinicopathological groups to build a distant-metastasis classifier for papillary thyroid cancer. TCRdb redid the clone calls on the PCR reads using MiXCR. TCRdb's processing, not the authors' own work, is the source of the V and J calls. The sample includes some 28,000 clones, 20% to 25% of them seen just once. On this clone: Its target is unknown.

Sample: blood. This TCR was sampled from a female donor with papillary thyroid cancer or a benign thyroid nodule (not recorded which). Some clones in this sample may be carry-over from other donors' samples.

CDR3 nucleotide sequence: TGTGCCAGCAGCTGGGGGACAGGGAACTATGGCTACACCTTC. Protein: CASSWGTGNYGYTF. The rearrangement links TRBV5-6 to TRBJ1-2; 9 nucleotides align to TRBD1. CDR1 is SGHDT and CDR2 is YYEEEE in the germline V gene. This CDR3 comprises 14 residues. The V and J ends lost 3 bases and 2 bases, in that order; junction bases with no gene match: 2.